One sample yielded the 13 T cell receptor beta chains listed below, sequenced in a study of shared clonotypes between healthy human individuals. Sequencing used immunoSEQ multiplex PCR; TCRdb keeps in-frame clones, though not all of them. The sample holds more than 1.2 million clones; 98% are singletons and the top ten take approximately 0.38%. The sample was naive CD4+ T cells sorted from blood. As to subset: CD45RA+ positively selected. The receptors originated from a man aged 30 to 45 in good health.

This clone came up once. The sample has other DNA sequences that encode this CDR3 too. The chain uses TRBV14 and TRBJ1-2, with a tentative D call TRBD1 (5 bases). This CDR3 has 13 amino acids. V lost 1 base, J lost 4 bases, and 7 bases lay in between. CDR1 SGHDN and CDR2 FVKESK come from the germline V gene. The CDR3 reads CASSQGQGYGYTF. As DNA, the CDR3 is TGTGCCAGCAGCCAAGGGCAGGGCTATGGCTACACCTTC. Filled out from reference TRBV14 and TRBJ1-2, the complete variable domain reads EAGVTQFPSHSVIEKGQTVTLRCDPISGHDNLYWYRRVMGKEIKFLLHFVKESKQDESGMPNNRFLAERTGGTYSTLKVQPAELEDSGVYFCASSQGQGYGYTFGSGTRLTVV.

This clone was recorded only once. This chain links TRBV28 with TRBJ2-7; D ambiguous. The CDR3 has 13 amino acids. The germline gives CDR1 MDHEN, CDR2 SYDVKM. Trimming left V 6 bases short and J 2 bases short, with 11 bases between. The CDR3 nucleotides read TGTGCCAGCAGAGGCCAAATGGCCTACGAGCAGTACTTC. Its translation: CASRGQMAYEQYF.

This clone was found once. The rearrangement uses TRBV11-2 and TRBJ2-3, with D possibly matching TRBD2 (6 bases). V lost 3 bases to trimming and J lost 4 bases, with 20 bases between them. Germline V gene data show CDR1 as SGHAT and CDR2 as FQNNGV. The CDR3 sequence is 17 residues long. CDR3 region: CASSLRGEGTWADTQYF. As DNA, the CDR3 is TGTGCCAGCAGCTTGCGGGGTGAGGGGACCTGGGCAGATACGCAGTATTTT.

This clone was observed a single time. The chain uses TRBV4-1 and TRBJ2-5, with 14 bases fitting TRBD2. V was clipped by 6 bases and J by 2 bases; unmatched bases: 8. Per the germline V gene, CDR1 is MGHRA and CDR2 is YSYEKL. CDR3 length equals 17 residues. The CDR3 DNA sequence: TGCGCCAGCAGTCCTGGACTAGCGGGAGGTGGGCAAGAGACCCAGTACTTC. It encodes CASSPGLAGGGQETQYF.

Details on this clone: Relative to the germline gene, one junction end is altered; a read error may explain this. This chain joins TRBV7-2 and TRBJ2-5, with 9 bases matching TRBD1. This CDR3 is 16 amino acids long. Germline CDR1 SGHTA, CDR2 FQGNSA. The CDR3 spells CASSFPGQGREEPQYF. The CDR3 DNA is TGTGCCAGCAGCTTTCCGGGACAGGGTAGGGAAGAGCCCCAGTACTTC. Filled out from reference TRBV7-2 and TRBJ2-5, the complete variable domain reads GAGVSQSPSNKVTEKGKDVELRCDPISGHTALYWYRQSLGQGLEFLIYFQGNSAPDKSGLPSDRFSAERTGGSVSTLTIQRTQQEDSAVYLCASSFPGQGREEPQYFGPGTRLLVL.

This clone occurred once. The chain joins TRBV15 to TRBJ2-7, with D possibly called TRBD1 or TRBD2 (5 bases each). CDR3 length: 15 residues. V was cut by 5 bases and J by 4 bases, with 18 bases left in between. The germline V gene encodes CDR1 LNHNV and CDR2 YYDKDF (reference sequence). The CDR3 reads CATSRGRGQSYEQYF. The DNA for the CDR3 is TGTGCCACCAGCCGGGGACGTGGACAAAGTTACGAGCAGTACTTC.

V and J are TRBV6-5 and TRBJ1-5, with TRBD1 as a possible D gene (5 bases). V dropped 6 bases and J dropped 7 bases, with 16 bases sitting between them. Germline values: CDR1 MNHEY, CDR2 SVGAGI. CDR3 length: 14 amino acids. The CDR3 protein is CASSPLGGMQPQHF. DNA for the CDR3: TGTGCCAGCAGCCCCCTCGGGGGAATGCAGCCCCAGCATTTT.

This chain connects TRBV29-1 to TRBJ1-1; D gene ambiguous. There are 12 residues in the CDR3. Per germline, CDR1 SQVTM and CDR2 ANQGSEA. The ends were cut back, 6 bases at V and 8 bases at J, with 16 bases in the middle. The CDR3 nucleotides are TGCAGCGTCAGAAAGACGGGCTCCGAAGCTTTCTTT. The encoded protein is CSVRKTGSEAFF.

Points on this clone: Other DNA sequences within the sample encode an identical CDR3. This CDR3 reads CASSFSEDTQYF. The DNA for the CDR3 is TGCGCCAGCAGCTTCAGCGAGGATACGCAGTATTTT. V usage is TRBV5-1 and J usage is TRBJ2-3; D remains unclear. The CDR3 is made up of 12 amino acids. Germline V gene data show CDR1 as SGHRS and CDR2 as YFSETQ. The V end lost 2 bases, the J end lost 6 bases, and 7 bases lay between the germline ends. The whole variable domain, filled in from reference TRBV5-1 and TRBJ2-3, reads KAGVTQTPRYLIKTRGQQVTLSCSPISGHRSVSWYQQTPGQGLQFLFEYFSETQRNKGNFPGRFSGRQFSNSRSEMNVSTLELGDSALYLCASSFSEDTQYFGPGTRLTVL.

The gene calls are TRBV11-2 and TRBJ2-1; 9 bases agree with TRBD2. The length of the CDR3 is 16 residues. J lost 0 bases, V lost 5 bases, and 5 bases had no gene match. Germline CDR1 reads SGHAT; CDR2 reads FQNNGV. The CDR3 sequence: CASSRIAGDSYNEQFF. In nucleotides, the CDR3 is TGTGCCAGCAGCCGGATAGCGGGGGACTCCTACAATGAGCAGTTCTTC.

About this clone: Other DNA sequences in the sample encode the same CDR3. This chain joins TRBV7-2 and TRBJ2-7; 8 bases map to TRBD2. The CDR3 sequence is 15 residues long. V dropped 6 bases and J dropped 1; count of bases not matched to a gene: 8. Germline CDR1 is SGHTA and CDR2 is FQGNSA. The CDR3 DNA sequence: TGTGCCAGCAGTTTGGCGGGAGGACCGTCCTACGAGCAGTACTTC. Translated, it gives CASSLAGGPSYEQYF.

This chain uses TRBV7-2 with TRBJ2-7; 10 bases map to TRBD2. The trim removed 2 bases at V and 5 bases at J, leaving 15 bases unmatched. The CDR3 is made up of 18 amino acids. Germline V gene data show CDR1 as SGHTA and CDR2 as FQGNSA. The CDR3 spells CASSLFGVGAGGANEQYF. CDR3 bases: TGTGCCAGCAGCTTATTTGGGGTGGGAGCGGGAGGGGCCAACGAGCAGTACTTC.

The J gene is TRBJ2-3, the V gene TRBV30, with D unclear. From germline, CDR1 is GTSNPN and CDR2 SVGIG (reference sequence). Trimming removed 1 base at V and 4 bases at J, with 3 bases between. This CDR3 contains 11 residues. The chain's CDR3 is CAWSAADTQYF. Written as DNA, the CDR3 is TGTGCCTGGAGTGCCGCAGATACGCAGTATTTT.